These T cell receptor beta chains were read from a single sample in a study of blood T cell repertoires in COVID-19. Sequenced by immunoSEQ multiplex PCR; TCRdb stores in-frame clones only, minus some. The sample lists roughly 330,000 clones; 88% were seen once. The material sequenced was PBMCs or T cells enriched from blood (not recorded which). The receptor source for this set is a man aged 25-40 years who had recovered from COVID-19. CDR3s leave out the opening cysteine and the closing phenylalanine or tryptophan. Clone size appears in some rows only: once, few, many, or a class for an expanded clone.

TRBV5-5	TRBJ1-6	-	ASSLSPGYGSPLH
TRBV18	TRBJ2-7	once	ASSPGQGSYEQY
TRBV27	TRBJ2-7	-	ASSFGTGADEQY
TRBV2	TRBJ1-5	-	ASRLDRGVSNQPQH
TRBV4-2	TRBJ1-2	-	ASSLGTSNYGYT
TRBV28	TRBJ1-2	-	ASSLGDIYYGYT
TRBV5-1	TRBJ1-6	-	ASSLDQGVYNSPLH
TRBV7-2	TRBJ1-1	-	ASSLGQGAVEAF
TRBV4-1	TRBJ2-1	-	ASSQGGRGIYNEQF
TRBV10-2	TRBJ2-1	-	ASSDTQRGGYNEQF
TRBV7-9	TRBJ2-2	few	ASTETRPGELF
TRBV4-2	TRBJ2-4	-	ASSLLSVAKNIQY
TRBV27	TRBJ1-2	-	ASSPTPTAIYGYT
TRBV2	TRBJ1-4	-	ASRTGRNEKLF
TRBV24-1	TRBJ1-2	-	ATSVSGYGYT
TRBV6-5	TRBJ1-6	-	ASSWTVSYNSPLH
TRBV28	TRBJ2-7	-	ASSLLGAYEQY
TRBV30	TRBJ2-7	-	AWGTGNYEQY
TRBV21-1	TRBJ2-7	-	ARGTVGEQY
TRBV7-2	TRBJ1-2	once	ASSSADRGSYT
TRBV7-9	TRBJ2-1	-	ASSALAAGPYNEQF
TRBV10-1	TRBJ1-6	-	ASSESGQHSPLH
TRBV11-3	TRBJ1-1	-	ASSAGTGGEAF
TRBV5-1	TRBJ1-6	-	ASSFRTYNSPLH
TRBV19	TRBJ1-2	-	ASSSDRSDPIYGYT
TRBV10-3	TRBJ1-4	-	AIGETSNEKLF
TRBV10-3	TRBJ1-5	-	AEMSGFQPQH
TRBV6-5	TRBJ2-7	-	ASSYGYGQGYEQY
TRBV4-2	TRBJ2-1	-	ASSQEGASGASYNEQF
TRBV5-1	TRBJ1-3	once	ASSLTGGAGPGNTIY
TRBV28	TRBJ2-1	-	ASSKGVEDEQF
TRBV18	TRBJ2-3	-	ASSPGQGPDTQY
TRBV4-1	TRBJ1-3	-	ASSQDERSTIY
TRBV5-1	TRBJ2-5	-	ASSLLPEQETQY
TRBV6-5	TRBJ2-7	-	ASSRYPQPQQY
TRBV19	TRBJ1-1	-	ASKGVWGTEAF
TRBV5-1	TRBJ1-1	once	ASSPRTVVTEAF
TRBV28	TRBJ1-2	-	ASSQGQEHGYT
TRBV2	TRBJ2-7	-	ASSEGLGGATYEQY
TRBV28	TRBJ2-7	few	ASTRQGLQY
TRBV27	TRBJ1-3	-	ASSTGTGSGNTIY
TRBV28	TRBJ2-3	few	ASSFWASSTDTQY
TRBV11-2	TRBJ2-3	-	ASSLDGRGSNTDTQY
TRBV2	TRBJ2-5	-	ASSDKY
TRBV7-9	TRBJ1-3	-	ASSGQGLGNTIY
TRBV5-1	TRBJ2-5	-	ASSPLAGAEASYQETQY
TRBV19	TRBJ1-1	-	ASDEGDRGFPEAF
TRBV6-5	TRBJ1-1	-	ASSTGQGGNTEAF
TRBV5-3	TRBJ2-7	-	ARTNQGEVYGYEQY
TRBV6-5	TRBJ2-7	-	ASVRTLVSYEQY
TRBV14	TRBJ1-5	-	ASSQAQNPAGQPQH
TRBV6-2/TRBV6-3	TRBJ1-3	-	ASSYGTGLYENTIY
TRBV11-3	TRBJ2-2	-	ASSFGTVNTGELF